The next 17 T cell receptor beta chains were all read from a single sample in a study of T cells in Graves' hyperthyroidism and ophthalmopathy. It was RNA transcripts that yielded the amplified TCR beta CDR3 regions. Researchers ran a first-round RT-PCR on the TCR CDR3 using the HTBI primer set. Each CDR3 protein is one row after TCRdb ran MiXCR on the multiplex PCR reads. Among 450,000 to 700,000 distinct CDR3 sequences listed, about 43% were seen once. The sequencing input was peripheral blood or thyroid tissue (not recorded which). Receptors originate from an adult woman with Graves' disease, either hyperthyroidism or ophthalmopathy (not recorded which).

This clonotype was seen many times. The V call is TRBV9, the J call TRBJ2-7; 14 bases are a match to TRBD2. This CDR3 is built from 14 residues. V shed 4 bases and J 7 bases; nucleotides not matched to a gene: 4. Germline lookup yields CDR1 SGDLS and CDR2 YYNGEE. Here the CDR3 reads CASSPGLAGEEQYF. The CDR3 DNA sequence: TGTGCCAGCAGCCCGGGACTAGCGGGAGAAGAGCAGTACTTC.

With regard to this clonotype: This sequence may be a read error, since a much larger clone differs from it by one base. The gene calls are TRBV3-1 and TRBJ1-1; possible D gene TRBD1, 6 bases. The CDR3 loop spans 14 amino acids. Germline lookup yields CDR1 LGHDT and CDR2 YNNKEL (reference sequence). Here the CDR3 reads CASSQRHRELETFF. The CDR3, as DNA: TGTGCCAGCAGCCAGCGACACAGGGAACTTGAAACTTTCTTT.

This clonotype showed up just once. V usage is TRBV7-9 and J usage is TRBJ1-5; D remains unclear. The V gene's germline CDR1 is SEHNR and CDR2 FQNEAQ (reference sequence). CDR3 size: 15 residues. V was pared by 3 bases and J by 6 bases, with 15 bases between. CDR3 nucleotide sequence: TGTGCCAGCAGCTTGGGCGGTGGGGAGGGTCAGCCCCAGCATTTT. It yields the protein CASSLGGGEGQPQHF. Together with reference TRBV7-9 and TRBJ1-5, the CDR3 gives the full variable domain: DTGVSQNPRHKITKRGQNVTFRCDPISEHNRLYWYRQTLGQGPEFLTYFQNEAQLEKSRLLSDRFSAERPKGSFSTLEIQRTEQGDSAMYLCASSLGGGEGQPQHFGDGTRLSIL.

This clonotype was counted ten times or more. V is TRBV2 and J is TRBJ2-7; TRBD2 matches at 12 bases. The CDR3 has 14 amino acids. The germline CDR1 and CDR2 sequences are SNHLY and FYNNEI. Trimming took 6 bases from V and 3 from J; bases not matched to a gene: 3. The CDR3 nucleotides are TGTGCCAGCAGACCTAGCGGGGGGGGCTACGAGCAGTACTTC. Translating gives CASRPSGGGYEQYF.

This clonotype was counted ten times or more. V usage is TRBV12-5 and J usage is TRBJ2-5, with TRBD1 identical over 7 bases. From germline, CDR1 is LGHNT and CDR2 FRNRAP. The CDR3 loop spans 13 amino acids. The junction had 3 bases not matched to a gene; V was cut back by 3 bases and J by 5 bases. For the CDR3, the DNA is TGTGCTAGTGGTTTAGGGGGCTCGGAGACCCAGTACTTC. As protein: CASGLGGSETQYF.

The CDR3 loop is CASTPTLANTEAFF. CDR3 coding DNA: TGTGCCAGCACCCCCACCCTTGCGAACACTGAAGCTTTCTTT. The chain has TRBV25-1 and TRBJ1-1, with D unresolved. Looked up from germline, CDR1 is MGHDK and CDR2 is SYGVNS. Trimming pared 7 bases from V and 1 base from J, leaving 13 bases between. The CDR3 has 14 residues.

The chain is built from TRBV10-3 and TRBJ2-5; possibly TRBD1 or TRBD2 for D (5 bases each). The CDR3 spans 14 residues. The germline CDR1 and CDR2 sequences are ENHRY and SYGVKD. Trimming removed 2 bases at V and 7 bases at J, with 14 bases between. CDR3 in DNA: TGTGCCATCAGTGAGGAGGGACCGGTGGTGACCCAGTACTTC. Its protein is CAISEEGPVVTQYF.

This clonotype was recorded many times. The chain recombines TRBV6-6 with TRBJ1-2, with D uncertain. CDR3 size: 12 residues. V dropped 6 bases and J dropped 4 bases, with 9 bases sitting between them. Germline values: CDR1 MNHNY, CDR2 SVGAGI (reference sequence). The CDR3 nucleotides are TGTGCCAGCAGCCCCCACCTCTATGGCTACACCTTC. This translates into CASSPHLYGYTF.

This chain joins TRBV2 and TRBJ1-2; TRBD1 might be the D (6 bases). V shed 3 bases and J shed 4 bases, with 15 bases lying between them. The CDR3 is 15 residues long. Germline CDR1 and CDR2: SNHLY and FYNNEI. In nucleotides, the CDR3 is TGTGCCAGCAGTGATTTGGGGGGCCCTCCCTATGGCTACACCTTC. The encoded protein is CASSDLGGPPYGYTF.

This clonotype has ten or more counts. This sequence joins TRBV29-1 and TRBJ2-7, with 7 bases lining up with TRBD1. This CDR3 is 14 amino acids long. Germline assignment: CDR1 SQVTM and CDR2 ANQGSEA. V lost 2 bases and J lost 4; bases outside the gene matches: 8. CDR3 bases: TGCAGCGTTGAAAGTAGGGGACAGCCGTACGAGCAGTACTTC. Its protein is CSVESRGQPYEQYF.

This clonotype was seen a few times. The gene calls are TRBV29-1 and TRBJ2-7; 7 bases fit TRBD1. Germline-derived CDR1 and CDR2 are SQVTM and ANQGSEA. The CDR3 extends over 14 amino acids. V gave up 7 bases and J gave up 0 bases; unmatched junction bases: 9. CDR3 in amino acids: CSADGTGDSYEQYF. Here the CDR3 DNA reads TGCAGCGCTGATGGCACAGGGGACTCCTACGAGCAGTACTTC.

The V and J genes are TRBV7-9 and TRBJ2-1, with D perhaps TRBD1 or TRBD2 (5 bases each). Germline CDR1 is SEHNR and CDR2 is FQNEAQ (reference sequence). V lost 6 bases and J lost 10, with 19 bases in between. CDR3 length: 14 residues. CDR3 sequence reads: CASSPSRQGREQFF. The CDR3 DNA follows: TGTGCCAGCAGTCCATCGCGCCAGGGACGGGAGCAGTTCTTC. Supplemented by reference TRBV7-9 and TRBJ2-1, the full variable domain reads DTGVSQNPRHKITKRGQNVTFRCDPISEHNRLYWYRQTLGQGPEFLTYFQNEAQLEKSRLLSDRFSAERPKGSFSTLEIQRTEQGDSAMYLCASSPSRQGREQFFGPGTRLTVL.

J is TRBJ2-7 and V is TRBV20-1, with D possibly TRBD1 on 6 matching bases. Germline V lookup: CDR1 DFQATT, CDR2 SNEGSKA (reference sequence). V lost 3 bases, J lost 3 bases, and 12 bases lay in between. This CDR3 spans 13 amino acids. CDR3 DNA: TGCAGTGCTAGTGGGGGCGACCTCTACGAGCAGTACTTC. This translates into CSASGGDLYEQYF.

The chain carries TRBV7-9 and TRBJ2-1; D is ambiguous. CDR1 SEHNR and CDR2 FQNEAQ come from the germline V gene (reference sequence). The CDR3 is made up of 16 amino acids. Trimming removed 4 bases from V and 7 bases from J, with 20 bases in between. The CDR3 DNA reads as TGTGCCAGCAGCTCATTAGGCCGGACCCCTCGAAATGAGCAGTTCTTC. It codes for CASSSLGRTPRNEQFF.

Ten or more counts support this clonotype. V gene TRBV9 combines with J gene TRBJ1-6; D is perhaps TRBD1 (5 bases). Trimming took 0 bases from V and 6 from J, leaving 10 bases between them. Looked up from germline, CDR1 is SGDLS and CDR2 is YYNGEE. The CDR3 loop spans 15 amino acids. The chain's CDR3 is CASSVASGGNSPLHF. The CDR3 DNA reads as TGTGCCAGCAGCGTAGCTTCGGGGGGTAATTCACCCCTCCACTTT.

This clonotype was detected many times. The chain is built from TRBV29-1 and TRBJ2-5; possibly TRBD1 or TRBD2 for D (5 bases each). V lost 8 bases and J lost 8, with 15 bases in between. CDR1 is SQVTM, CDR2 ANQGSEA, per germline. The CDR3 runs to 11 residues. The CDR3 reads CSPAMGETQYF. CDR3 sequence (DNA): TGCAGCCCTGCGATGGGGGAAACCCAGTACTTC.

This clonotype was picked up a small number of times. The chain recombines TRBV6-1 with TRBJ2-2; a weak D match, TRBD2 (6 bases). The CDR3 spans 15 residues. In germline, CDR1 is MNHNS, CDR2 SASEGT. Trimming took 6 bases from V and 4 from J, leaving 15 bases between them. CDR3 DNA sequence: TGTGCCAGCAGCCCACCCCACGGGGGCACCGGGGAGCTGTTTTTT. Encoded protein: CASSPPHGGTGELFF.